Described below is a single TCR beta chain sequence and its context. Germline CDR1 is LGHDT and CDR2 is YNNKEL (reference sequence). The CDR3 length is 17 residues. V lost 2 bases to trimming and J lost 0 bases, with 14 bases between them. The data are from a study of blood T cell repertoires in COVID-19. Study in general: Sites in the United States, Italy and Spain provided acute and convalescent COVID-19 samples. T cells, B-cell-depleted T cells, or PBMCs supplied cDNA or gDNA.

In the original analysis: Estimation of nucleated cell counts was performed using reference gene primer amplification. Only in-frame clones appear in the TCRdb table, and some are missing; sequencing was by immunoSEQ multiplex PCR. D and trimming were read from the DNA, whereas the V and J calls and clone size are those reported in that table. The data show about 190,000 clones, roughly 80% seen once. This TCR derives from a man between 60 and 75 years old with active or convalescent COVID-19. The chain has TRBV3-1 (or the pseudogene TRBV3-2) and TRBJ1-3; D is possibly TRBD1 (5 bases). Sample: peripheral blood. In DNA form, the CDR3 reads TGTGCCAGCAGCCAAAACCTCTTGACAGTCTCTGGAAACACCATATATTTT. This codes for CASSQNLLTVSGNTIYF.